This note documents a single TCR beta chain sequence. What it binds is unknown. Clones were read by immunoSEQ multiplex PCR, and TCRdb kept only the in-frame ones, dropping some. The sample yields approximately 980,000 clones, around three quarters seen once. These data belong to a study of shared clonotypes between healthy human individuals. General study findings and limits: Non-shared clonotypes were found to have lower generation probabilities than the clonotypes that were shared by all four of the sorted-subset donors. Rarefaction analysis demonstrated incomplete sorted-subset sequencing notwithstanding large depth.

V was clipped by 0 bases and J by 3 bases; unmatched bases: 5. The V gene's germline CDR1 is SGHNT and CDR2 YYREEE (reference sequence). The CDR3 length is 17 residues. The specimen was memory CD4+ T cells sorted from blood. Subset given: CD45RA-negative fraction. The TCR originated in a man between 18 and 35 years old in good health. The rearrangement links TRBV5-4 to TRBJ1-6; 8 positions match TRBD1. CDR3 region: CASSLATTGVYNSPLHF. The DNA for the CDR3 is TGTGCCAGCAGCTTGGCTACGACAGGGGTCTATAATTCACCCCTCCACTTT. Filled out from reference TRBV5-4 and TRBJ1-6, the complete variable domain reads ETGVTQSPTHLIKTRGQQVTLRCSSQSGHNTVSWYQQALGQGPQFIFQYYREEENGRGNFPPRFSGLQFPNYSSELNVNALELDDSALYLCASSLATTGVYNSPLHFGNGTRLTVT.